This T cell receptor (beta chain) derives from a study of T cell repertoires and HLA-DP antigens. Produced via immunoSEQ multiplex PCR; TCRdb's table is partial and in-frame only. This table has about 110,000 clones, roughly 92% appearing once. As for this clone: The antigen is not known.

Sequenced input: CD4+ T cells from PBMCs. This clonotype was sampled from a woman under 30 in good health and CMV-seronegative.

The CDR3 loop reads CSVGGREFLSTDTQYF. CDR3 in DNA: TGCAGCGTGGGAGGGCGGGAGTTTCTTAGCACAGATACGCAGTATTTT. The J gene is TRBJ2-3, the V gene TRBV29-1; TRBD2 aligns across 7 bases. CDR3 size: 16 residues. Trimming cost V 6 bases and J 0 bases; bases outside gene matches: 12. From germline, CDR1 is SQVTM and CDR2 ANQGSEA.